Listed below are T cell receptor beta chains from one sample, sequenced in a study of CD8+ T cells in alopecia areata. The assay was immunoSEQ multiplex PCR, and TCRdb's table has in-frame clones only and misses some. The sample consists of about 180,000 clones, approximately 51% of them appearing once. The sample consisted of CD8+ T cells sorted from blood, taken around week 54, from a patient treated with tofacitinib. Receptors originate from a human donor with alopecia areata. The CDR3 runs from the conserved cysteine through the conserved F or W. A D gene is named only where the DNA matches it firmly. Expanded clones are given a class, and other clones once, few, many or no size at all.

clone size: few
V gene: TRBV30
J gene: TRBJ2-3
D gene: .
CDR3 protein: CAWSVLAPDTQYF
CDR3 DNA: TGTGCCTGGAGTGTACTTGCCCCAGATACGCAGTATTTT

clone size: .
V gene: TRBV10-3
J gene: TRBJ2-7
D gene: TRBD1
CDR3 protein: CAISESGTGSPYEQYF
CDR3 DNA: TGTGCCATCAGTGAGTCTGGGACAGGGAGTCCCTACGAGCAGTACTTC

clone size: .
V gene: TRBV29-1
J gene: TRBJ1-2
D gene: .
CDR3 protein: CSVEIRPAGGYGYTF
CDR3 DNA: TGCAGCGTTGAAATCCGGCCGGCCGGGGGCTATGGCTACACCTTC

clone size: .
V gene: TRBV5-1
J gene: TRBJ2-5
D gene: .
CDR3 protein: CASSYEGQETQYF
CDR3 DNA: TGCGCCAGCAGCTACGAGGGACAAGAGACCCAGTACTTC

clone size: .
V gene: TRBV29-1
J gene: TRBJ1-6
D gene: .
CDR3 protein: CSVGFQGSPLHF
CDR3 DNA: TGCAGCGTTGGATTTCAGGGTTCACCCCTCCACTTT

clone size: .
V gene: TRBV11-2
J gene: TRBJ2-7
D gene: .
CDR3 protein: CASSLAGGPYEQYF
CDR3 DNA: TGTGCCAGCAGCTTAGCGGGGGGCCCCTACGAGCAGTACTTC

clone size: .
V gene: TRBV7-6
J gene: TRBJ1-6
D gene: .
CDR3 protein: CASSPGGTNSPLHF
CDR3 DNA: TGTGCCAGCAGCCCCGGGGGGACTAATTCACCCCTCCACTTT

clone size: .
V gene: TRBV27
J gene: TRBJ2-5
D gene: .
CDR3 protein: CASSPSDRVQETQYF
CDR3 DNA: TGTGCCAGCAGTCCTTCGGACAGAGTCCAAGAGACCCAGTACTTC

clone size: few
V gene: TRBV11-2
J gene: TRBJ1-1
D gene: .
CDR3 protein: CASSLGGWGTEAFF
CDR3 DNA: TGTGCCAGCAGCCTAGGTGGGTGGGGCACTGAAGCTTTCTTT

clone size: .
V gene: TRBV7-3
J gene: TRBJ1-2
D gene: TRBD1
CDR3 protein: CASGLTGAGYTF
CDR3 DNA: TGTGCCAGCGGCCTGACAGGGGCTGGCTACACCTTC

clone size: .
V gene: TRBV5-1
J gene: TRBJ2-5
D gene: TRBD2
CDR3 protein: CASSQGLAGGPPQETQYF
CDR3 DNA: TGCGCCAGCAGCCAGGGACTAGCGGGGGGGCCACCACAAGAGACCCAGTACTTC

clone size: .
V gene: TRBV30
J gene: TRBJ1-1
D gene: .
CDR3 protein: CAWSVGFGEGTEAFF
CDR3 DNA: TGTGCCTGGAGTGTAGGGTTCGGTGAAGGCACTGAAGCTTTCTTT

clone size: once
V gene: TRBV10-2
J gene: TRBJ2-1
D gene: .
CDR3 protein: CASSWDIWSNEQFF
CDR3 DNA: TGCGCCAGCAGTTGGGACATTTGGAGCAATGAGCAGTTCTTC

clone size: few
V gene: TRBV29-1
J gene: TRBJ2-3
D gene: TRBD1
CDR3 protein: CSVDPADRGIDTQYF
CDR3 DNA: TGCAGCGTTGACCCCGCCGACAGGGGCATAGATACGCAGTATTTT

clone size: once
V gene: TRBV11-2
J gene: TRBJ2-5
D gene: .
CDR3 protein: CASSVYRDQETQYF
CDR3 DNA: TGTGCCAGCAGCGTATACAGGGATCAAGAGACCCAGTACTTC

clone size: .
V gene: TRBV30
J gene: TRBJ2-7
D gene: TRBD2
CDR3 protein: CAWSVSGAYEQYF
CDR3 DNA: TGTGCCTGGAGTGTTAGCGGGGCCTACGAGCAGTACTTC